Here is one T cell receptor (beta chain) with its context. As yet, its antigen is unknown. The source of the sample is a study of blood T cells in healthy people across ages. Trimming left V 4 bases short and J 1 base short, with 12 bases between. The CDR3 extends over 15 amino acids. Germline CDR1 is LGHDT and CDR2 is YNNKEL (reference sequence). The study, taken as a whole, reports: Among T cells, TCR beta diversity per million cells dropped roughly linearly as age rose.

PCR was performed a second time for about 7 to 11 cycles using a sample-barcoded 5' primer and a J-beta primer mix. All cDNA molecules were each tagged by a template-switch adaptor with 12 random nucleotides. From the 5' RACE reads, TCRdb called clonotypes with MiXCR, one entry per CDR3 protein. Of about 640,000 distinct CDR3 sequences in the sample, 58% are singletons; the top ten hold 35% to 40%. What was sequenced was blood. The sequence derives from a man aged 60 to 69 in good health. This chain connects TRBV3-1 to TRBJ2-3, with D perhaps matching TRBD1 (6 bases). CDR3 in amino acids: CASSPPGTRTDTQYF. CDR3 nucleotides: TGTGCCAGCAGCCCGCCGGGGACACGCACAGATACGCAGTATTTT.